This T cell receptor beta chain was sequenced during a study of Ad26.COV2.S vaccination and SARS-CoV-2 variants. The CDR3 is 13 residues long. V was trimmed by 3 bases and J by 6 bases, leaving 9 bases between them. The germline CDR1 and CDR2 sequences are SEHNR and FQNEAQ (reference sequence). TCRdb's table, derived via immunoSEQ multiplex PCR, lists solely in-frame clones and lacks some. The sample lists 250,000 or so clones; 70% to 90% were seen once. Treatment described: over 15 received Ad26.COV2.S at low or high dose, single or two shots; about 5 received placebo; per-sample allocation not given. Sampling occurred on day 63 after the first vaccine or placebo injection. Its platform was an Ad26 vector, and its expressed antigen was Wuhan-strain SARS-CoV-2 spike.

Sequenced here: peripheral blood, sampled in a trial of Ad26.COV2.S vaccine versus placebo. This clonotype originated in a person between 18 and 59 years old who received the Ad26.COV2.S COVID-19 vaccine or a placebo. The gene calls are TRBV7-9 and TRBJ2-1; TRBD1 might be the D (5 bases). The CDR3 reads CASSFQGINEQFF. In nucleotides, the CDR3 is TGTGCCAGCAGCTTTCAGGGTATCAATGAGCAGTTCTTC.